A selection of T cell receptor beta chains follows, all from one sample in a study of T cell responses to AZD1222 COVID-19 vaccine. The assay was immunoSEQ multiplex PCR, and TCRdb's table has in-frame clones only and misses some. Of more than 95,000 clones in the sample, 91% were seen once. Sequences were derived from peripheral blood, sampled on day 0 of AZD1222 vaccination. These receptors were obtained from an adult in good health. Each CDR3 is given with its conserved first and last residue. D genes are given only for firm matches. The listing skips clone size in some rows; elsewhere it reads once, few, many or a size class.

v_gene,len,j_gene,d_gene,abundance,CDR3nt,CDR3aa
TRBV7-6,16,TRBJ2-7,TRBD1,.,TGTGCCAGCAGCTTAGGCACAGGGGATTCCTCCTACGAGCAGTACTTC,CASSLGTGDSSYEQYF
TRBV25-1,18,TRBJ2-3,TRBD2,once,TGTGCCAGCAGTGAGCCCGGGACTAGCGGGACCCAACGGGATACGCAGTATTTT,CASSEPGTSGTQRDTQYF
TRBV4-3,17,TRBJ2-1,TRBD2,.,TGCGCCAGCAGCCAAGACCCCACTAGCGGGTCCTACAATGAGCAGTTCTTC,CASSQDPTSGSYNEQFF
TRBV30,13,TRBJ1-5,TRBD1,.,TGTGCCTGCTCGGGACAGGGGGCTCAGCCCCAGCATTTT,CACSGQGAQPQHF
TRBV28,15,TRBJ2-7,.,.,TGTGCCAGTTCAAGACAACGTGGGCCTCTCTACGAGCAGTACTTC,CASSRQRGPLYEQYF
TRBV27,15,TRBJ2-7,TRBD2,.,TGTGCCAGCAGTACTCTAGCGGGAGGGTACTACGAGCAGTACTTC,CASSTLAGGYYEQYF
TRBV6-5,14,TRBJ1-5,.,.,TGTGCCAGCAGTTACTCAGGACGTAATCAGCCCCAGCATTTT,CASSYSGRNQPQHF
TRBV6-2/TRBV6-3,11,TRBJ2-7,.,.,TGTGCCAGCAGTTTTGGCTACGAGCAGTACTTC,CASSFGYEQYF
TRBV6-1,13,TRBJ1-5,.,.,TGTGCCAGCAGTGAACCTGGCTCCCAGCCCCAGCATTTT,CASSEPGSQPQHF
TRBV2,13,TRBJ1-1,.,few,TGTGCCAGCAGTGATAGGATACAGACTGAAGCTTTCTTT,CASSDRIQTEAFF
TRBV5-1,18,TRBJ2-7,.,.,TGCGCCAGCAGCTTGGGGCTTCCGCGCCGGGCCCAGGCCTACGAGCAGTACTTC,CASSLGLPRRAQAYEQYF
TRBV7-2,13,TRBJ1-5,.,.,TGTGCCAGCAGCCCCACCCCGAATTGGCCCCAGCATTTT,CASSPTPNWPQHF
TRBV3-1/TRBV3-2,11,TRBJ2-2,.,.,TGTGCCAGCAGCCAGGTGGGGGAGCTGTTTTTT,CASSQVGELFF
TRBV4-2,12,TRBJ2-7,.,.,TGTGCCAGCAGCCAAGCCGGGGTGGGGCAGTACTTC,CASSQAGVGQYF
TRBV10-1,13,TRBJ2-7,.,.,TGCGCCAGCAGGGACAGACTAACCTACGAGCAGTACTTC,CASRDRLTYEQYF
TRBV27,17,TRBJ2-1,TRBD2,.,TGTGCCAGCAGTTTATCTCAAGCGGGAGGCTCACAGAGTGAGCAGTTCTTC,CASSLSQAGGSQSEQFF
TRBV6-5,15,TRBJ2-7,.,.,TGTGCCAGCAGTTACTCGATTCGGGAGTCCTACGAGCAGTACTTC,CASSYSIRESYEQYF
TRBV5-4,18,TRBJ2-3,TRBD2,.,TGTGCCAGCAGCTTGGGACTAGCGGGAGTTTGGGGCACAGATACGCAGTATTTT,CASSLGLAGVWGTDTQYF
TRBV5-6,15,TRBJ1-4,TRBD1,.,TGTGCCAGCAGCTTGGTGACAGGGACTAATGAAAAACTGTTTTTT,CASSLVTGTNEKLFF
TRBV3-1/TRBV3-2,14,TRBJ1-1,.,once,TGTGCCAGCAGCCAAGATTACAGGAACACTGAAGCTTTCTTT,CASSQDYRNTEAFF
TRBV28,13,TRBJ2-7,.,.,TGTGCCAGCAGTAGGCAGATTACCTACGAGCAGTACTTC,CASSRQITYEQYF
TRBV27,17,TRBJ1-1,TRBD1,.,TGTGCCAGCAGTTTAAGCGACAGGGGCACCCTGAACACTGAAGCTTTCTTT,CASSLSDRGTLNTEAFF
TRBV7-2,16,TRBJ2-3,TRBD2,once,TGTGCCAGCCATCAGGGGACTAGCGGGAGAGGAGATACGCAGTATTTT,CASHQGTSGRGDTQYF
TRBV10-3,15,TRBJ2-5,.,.,TGTGCCATCAGTGAGGGGCAGGGCTACCAAGAGACCCAGTACTTC,CAISEGQGYQETQYF
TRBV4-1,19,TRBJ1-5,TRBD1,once,TGCGCCAGCAGCCAAGGCCGGACCCTAGGGACAGGGGGGGAGCAGCCCCAGCATTTT,CASSQGRTLGTGGEQPQHF
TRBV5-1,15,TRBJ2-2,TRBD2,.,TGCGCCAGCAGCTCCGGGACTAGCGGAACCGGGGAGCTGTTTTTT,CASSSGTSGTGELFF
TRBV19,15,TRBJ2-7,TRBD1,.,TGTGCCAGTAGTACCCCAAACAGGGGGTCCGGCGAGCAGTACTTC,CASSTPNRGSGEQYF
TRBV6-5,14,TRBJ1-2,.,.,TGTGCCAGCAACCTCCTAAGGGCGAGCTATGGCTACACCTTC,CASNLLRASYGYTF
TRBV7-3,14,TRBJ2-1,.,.,TGTGCCAGCAGCCCGAGTAGTTGGGACAATGAGCAGTTCTTC,CASSPSSWDNEQFF
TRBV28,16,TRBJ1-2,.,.,TGTGCCAGCCTCCCCCTGGGGGGGCTGGGAGTCTATGGCTACACCTTC,CASLPLGGLGVYGYTF
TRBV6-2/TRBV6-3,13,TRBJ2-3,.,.,TGTGCCAGCAGTGACGGACCTCCTGGAACGCAGTATTTT,CASSDGPPGTQYF
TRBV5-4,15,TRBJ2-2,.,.,TGTGCCAGCAGCCGGGGAGGATCGAACACCGGGGAGCTGTTTTTT,CASSRGGSNTGELFF
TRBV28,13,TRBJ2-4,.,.,TGTGCCAGCAGTTTTCGTCCAGAAAACATTCAGTACTTC,CASSFRPENIQYF
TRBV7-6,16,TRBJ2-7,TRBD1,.,TGTGCCAGCAGCTTAGTTCAGGGACAGGGGGCTAACGAGCAGTACTTC,CASSLVQGQGANEQYF
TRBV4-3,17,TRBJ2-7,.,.,TGCGCCAGCAGCCAAGAGGGTATGTCTAGTCCCAACGACGAGCAGTACTTC,CASSQEGMSSPNDEQYF
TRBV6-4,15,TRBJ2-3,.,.,TGTGCCAGCAGTGATGGAGGGAATTTCGAAGATACGCAGTATTTT,CASSDGGNFEDTQYF
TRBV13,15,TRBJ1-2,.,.,TGTGCCAGCACCTGGGGGAACAGAGCTAACTATGGCTACACCTTC,CASTWGNRANYGYTF
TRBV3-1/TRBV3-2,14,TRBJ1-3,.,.,TGTGCCAGCAGCCAGGGGGGCTCTGGAAACACCATATATTTT,CASSQGGSGNTIYF
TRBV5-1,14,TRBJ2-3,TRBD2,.,TGCGCCAGCAGCTTCCCCTCGAGGACTAGCGGGAAGTCTTTT,CASSFPSRTSGKSF
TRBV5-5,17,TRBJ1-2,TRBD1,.,TGTGCCAGCAGCTTCCTGGACAGGGGCGACCAGCGATATGGCTACACCTTC,CASSFLDRGDQRYGYTF
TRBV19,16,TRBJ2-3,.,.,TGTGCCAGTAGTATAGACAACAGGGCCGTGGGAGATACGCAGTATTTT,CASSIDNRAVGDTQYF
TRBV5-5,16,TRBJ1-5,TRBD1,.,TGTGCCAGCAGCTTGGGAATGGGACAGGCGAATCAGCCCCAGCATTTT,CASSLGMGQANQPQHF
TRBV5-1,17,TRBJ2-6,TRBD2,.,TGCGCCAGCAGCGCCCGGGGGGATAGCTCTGGGGCCAACGTCCTGACTTTC,CASSARGDSSGANVLTF
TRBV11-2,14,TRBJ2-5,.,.,TGTGCCAGCAGTGGGGCGGGGTGGAAAGAGACCCAGTACTTC,CASSGAGWKETQYF
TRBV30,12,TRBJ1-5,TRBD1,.,TGTGCCTGGGCGACAGGGAGTCAGCCCCAGCATTTT,CAWATGSQPQHF
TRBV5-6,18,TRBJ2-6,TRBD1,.,TGTGCCAGCAGCAGAAGACAGGGGATCGGGTCTGGGGCCAACGTCCTGACTTTC,CASSRRQGIGSGANVLTF
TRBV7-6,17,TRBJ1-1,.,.,TGTGCCAGCAGCTTAGGGGCCAGTACGTTTTTAAACACTGAAGCTTTCTTT,CASSLGASTFLNTEAFF
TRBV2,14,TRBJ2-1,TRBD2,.,TGTGCCAGCAGTGAATGGACCAGCGGGAGGGAGCAGTTCTTC,CASSEWTSGREQFF
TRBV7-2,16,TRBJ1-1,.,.,TGTGCCAGCAGCTTAAGGCTTCTCAGGGGGAACACTGAAGCTTTCTTT,CASSLRLLRGNTEAFF
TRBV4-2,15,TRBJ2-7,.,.,TGTGCCAGCAGCCAGGTCTTTCAGGGGAACTACGAGCAGTACTTC,CASSQVFQGNYEQYF
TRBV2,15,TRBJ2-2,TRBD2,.,TGTGCCAGCAAGAGACTAGCGGGGAACACCGGGGAGCTGTTTTTT,CASKRLAGNTGELFF
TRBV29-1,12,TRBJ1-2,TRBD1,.,TGCAGCGTTGGGACAGGAACTTATGGCTACACCTTC,CSVGTGTYGYTF
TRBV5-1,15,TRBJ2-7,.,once,TGCGCCAGCCGCACGGCCTCCTGGGGGGACTACGAGCAGTACTTC,CASRTASWGDYEQYF
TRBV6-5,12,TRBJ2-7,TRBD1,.,TGTGCCAGCAGACAGGGGCTGGGCGAGCAGTACTTC,CASRQGLGEQYF
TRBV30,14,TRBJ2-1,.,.,TGTGCCTGGAGCCCAGGACAGTTATACAATGAGCAGTTCTTC,CAWSPGQLYNEQFF
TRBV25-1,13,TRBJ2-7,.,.,TGTGCCAGCACTGGCCAGGGTGTGGTCGAGCAGTACTTC,CASTGQGVVEQYF
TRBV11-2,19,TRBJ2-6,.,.,TGTGCCAGCAGCTTAGGTAGGGGCGAAACCCCCCTAGAGGCCAACGTCCTGACTTTC,CASSLGRGETPLEANVLTF